The 24 T cell receptor beta chains below all came from one sample that was sequenced in a study of blood T cell repertoires in COVID-19. Assay: immunoSEQ multiplex PCR; the TCRdb copy retains only in-frame clones and omits some. The sample gives roughly 130,000 clones, under 95% of which show up once; 4.6% is in the top ten. Sequencing used peripheral blood. Source of these receptors: a man aged 60-69 years with COVID-19, enrolled during active disease.

This clone came up a few times. J is TRBJ1-2 and V is TRBV2; TRBD1 aligns across 7 bases. CDR3 size: 12 residues. J gave up 7 bases and V 6 bases, and 5 bases lay outside the gene matches. In germline, CDR1 is SNHLY, CDR2 FYNNEI. The CDR3: CASREQGSGYTF. The CDR3 DNA follows: TGTGCCAGCAGGGAACAGGGGAGTGGCTACACCTTC.

The genes are TRBV6-5 and TRBJ2-7, with 9 bases aligning to TRBD2. Trimming cost V 6 bases and J 1 base; bases outside gene matches: 4. CDR1 is MNHEY and CDR2 is SVGAGI in the germline V gene. The CDR3 has 14 amino acids. Here the CDR3 reads CASSGLALSYEQYF. The CDR3 nucleotides are TGTGCCAGCAGCGGACTAGCGTTGTCCTACGAGCAGTACTTC.

V usage is TRBV14 and J usage is TRBJ1-2; D gene ambiguous. Per the germline V gene, CDR1 is SGHDN and CDR2 is FVKESK. This CDR3 contains 17 residues. The V end was cut by 1 base, the J end by 4 bases, with 19 bases between. The CDR3 sequence: CASSQVLGRRTSYGYTF. CDR3 sequence (DNA): TGTGCCAGCAGCCAAGTCCTGGGGAGGCGCACTTCCTATGGCTACACCTTC.

The chain has TRBV4-3 and TRBJ1-1; D possibly corresponds to TRBD1 (5 bases). Germline CDR1 is LGHNA and CDR2 is YSLEER. Trimming removed 0 bases from V and 5 bases from J, with 16 bases in between. The length of the CDR3 is 16 residues. The CDR3 region has the DNA TGCGCCAGCAGCCAAGATCTGGGGGGAAGGGGAACTGAAGCTTTCTTT. This sequence encodes CASSQDLGGRGTEAFF.

This chain connects TRBV7-2 to TRBJ1-1; a possible D gene is TRBD1 (5 bases). The CDR3 consists of 13 residues. Germline CDR1 reads SGHTA; CDR2 reads FQGNSA. V was clipped by 3 bases and J by 1 base, with 6 bases between them. The CDR3 loop reads CASSLTANTEAFF. In DNA, the CDR3 is TGTGCCAGCAGCTTGACAGCGAACACTGAAGCTTTCTTT.

The V and J genes are TRBV4-3 and TRBJ2-1, with 8 bases identical to TRBD2. The CDR3 spans 17 residues. CDR1 and CDR2 (germline): LGHNA, YSLEER. The J segment lost 0 bases and the V segment lost 0 bases, leaving 4 bases of the junction unmatched. The DNA of the CDR3 is TGCGCCAGCAGCCAAGAATTAGCGGGGAGCTCCTACAATGAGCAGTTCTTC. It encodes CASSQELAGSSYNEQFF.

The chain links TRBV7-8 to TRBJ2-7; D unclear. V lost 2 bases, J lost 2 bases, and 13 bases lay in between. The CDR3 has 15 residues. CDR1 is SGHVS and CDR2 is FQNEAQ in the germline V gene. Here the CDR3 reads CASSLKSVAPYEQYF. DNA for the CDR3: TGTGCCAGCAGCTTAAAGAGCGTCGCTCCCTACGAGCAGTACTTC.

The rearrangement joins TRBV29-1 to TRBJ1-1; no clear D gene. With 4 bases removed from V and 7 bases from J, the gap between germline ends came to 19 bases. CDR1 is SQVTM and CDR2 is ANQGSEA in the germline V gene. The CDR3 is 14 amino acids. CDR3 amino acids: CSVGAFGAGFEAFF. In DNA, the CDR3 is TGCAGCGTTGGCGCATTTGGCGCAGGTTTTGAAGCTTTCTTT.

The chain employs TRBV7-8 and TRBJ2-1; tentative D call: TRBD2 (5 bases). This CDR3 has 14 amino acids. Between the trimmed V and J ends, which lost 0 bases and 14 bases, there was a span of 17 bases. Per the germline V gene, CDR1 is SGHVS and CDR2 is FQNEAQ. This chain's CDR3 is CASSLAGVKNKEFF. In DNA, the CDR3 is TGTGCCAGCAGCTTAGCGGGAGTAAAGAATAAGGAGTTCTTC.

The J gene is TRBJ1-6, the V gene TRBV4-2; no firm D call. V was pared by 1 base and J by 4 bases, with 11 bases between. Germline CDR1 LGHNA, CDR2 YNFKEQ. This CDR3 region has 16 residues. The CDR3 sequence is CASSQGAGVYNSPLHF. The CDR3, as DNA: TGTGCCAGCAGCCAAGGGGCTGGTGTTTATAATTCACCCCTCCACTTT.

This rearrangement joins TRBV29-1 to TRBJ2-5, with TRBD1 identical over 9 bases. The CDR3 sequence is 14 residues long. V lost 4 bases, J lost 3 bases, and 6 bases stayed unmatched. CDR1 and CDR2 (germline): SQVTM, ANQGSEA. The DNA of the CDR3 is TGCAGCGTTGGGGGGACAGGGCGAAAAGAGACCCAGTACTTC. This sequence encodes CSVGGTGRKETQYF.

The CDR3 spells CASLQGNTGELFF. CDR3 coding DNA: TGTGCCAGCTTACAGGGGAACACCGGGGAGCTGTTTTTT. The chain recombines TRBV25-1 with TRBJ2-2; D possibly corresponds to TRBD1 (6 bases). This CDR3 comprises 13 residues. Per the germline V gene, CDR1 is MGHDK and CDR2 is SYGVNS. Trimming cost V 8 bases and J 1 base, with 8 bases left between them.

The V gene is TRBV27, the J gene TRBJ2-1; perhaps TRBD1 as D (5 bases). CDR3 length equals 14 residues. Germline assignment: CDR1 MNHEY and CDR2 SMNVEV (reference sequence). V gave up 5 bases and J gave up 10 bases, with 18 bases separating them. The CDR3 DNA is TGTGCCAGCAGTAGAGACAGCCAGGATCCCGAGCAGTTCTTC. This codes for CASSRDSQDPEQFF.

V and J are TRBV3-1 (or the pseudogene TRBV3-2) and TRBJ2-1; tentatively, D is TRBD2 (6 bases). The CDR3 totals 16 residues. Looked up from germline, CDR1 is LGHDT and CDR2 is YNNKEL (reference sequence). Trimming cost V 4 bases and J 2 bases, with 15 bases left between them. CDR3 DNA: TGTGCCAGCAGCCCTAATAGCGGAGCGACCTACAATGAGCAGTTCTTC. Protein product: CASSPNSGATYNEQFF.

J is TRBJ1-2 and V is TRBV2, with 10 bases aligning to TRBD1. Germline V lookup: CDR1 SNHLY, CDR2 FYNNEI. V was pared by 11 bases and J by 8 bases, with 8 bases of the junction left unmatched. The CDR3 is 12 residues long. This CDR3 reads CASSGTGDGYTF. The CDR3 bases are TGTGCCTCCTCCGGGACAGGGGACGGCTACACCTTC.

The CDR3 nucleotides are TGTGCCAGCAGTTCCCTTGGGGGGAGGCAAGAGACCCAGTACTTC. Translated: CASSSLGGRQETQYF. The rearrangement uses TRBV6-5 and TRBJ2-5; TRBD2 is a possible D gene (6 bases). Trimming removed 4 bases from V and 2 bases from J, with 14 bases in between. The germline V gene encodes CDR1 MNHEY and CDR2 SVGAGI. The CDR3 sequence is 15 residues long.

The J gene is TRBJ1-2, the V gene TRBV11-3; the D gene is possibly TRBD1 (5 bases). Germline CDR1 is SGHNT and CDR2 is YENEEA. The CDR3 totals 14 residues. Between the trimmed V and J ends, which lost 0 bases and 6 bases, there was a span of 11 bases. This chain's CDR3 is CASSLDSGGDGYTF. The CDR3 nucleotides read TGTGCCAGCAGCTTAGATTCAGGAGGGGATGGCTACACCTTC.

The rearrangement links TRBV10-1 to TRBJ2-3, with 11 bases identical to TRBD2. Looked up from germline, CDR1 is WNHNN and CDR2 is SYGVQD (reference sequence). This CDR3 comprises 16 residues. The J segment lost 3 bases and the V segment lost 6 bases, leaving 8 bases of the junction unmatched. The CDR3 spells CASSQLGLAATDTQYF. The CDR3 region has the DNA TGCGCCAGCAGCCAACTGGGACTAGCGGCAACAGATACGCAGTATTTT.

The chain couples TRBV6-5 to TRBJ2-5; 7 bases are shared with TRBD1. Trimming removed 6 bases from V and 4 bases from J; junction bases left unmatched: 11. The CDR3 has 15 residues. Germline V gene lookup returns CDR1 MNHEY and CDR2 SVGAGI. CDR3 DNA sequence: TGTGCCAGCAGGGATCGAGACAGGGTTGGAGAGACCCAGTACTTC. Protein product: CASRDRDRVGETQYF.

The V gene is TRBV4-1, the J gene TRBJ2-3, with TRBD2 matching over 10 bases. Germline V gene lookup returns CDR1 MGHRA and CDR2 YSYEKL. This CDR3 region has 17 residues. V lost 5 bases and J lost 2; bases outside the gene matches: 10. CDR3 coding DNA: TGCGCCAGCAGCGCTCGACCTAGCGGGAGATTCACAGATACGCAGTATTTT. Translation: CASSARPSGRFTDTQYF.

The rearrangement joins TRBV18 to TRBJ2-5, with D tentatively TRBD2 (6 bases). CDR3 length equals 14 residues. V was trimmed by 2 bases and J by 1 base, leaving 8 bases between them. CDR1 and CDR2 (germline): KGHSH, LQKENI. Here the CDR3 DNA reads TGTGCCAGCTCACCAAACGGGAGCCAAGAGACCCAGTACTTC. The encoded protein is CASSPNGSQETQYF.

The chain has TRBV7-9 and TRBJ2-1; 15 nucleotides align to TRBD2. The CDR3 loop spans 19 amino acids. The ends lost 4 bases at V and 5 bases at J; junction bases unmatched: 12. Germline lookup yields CDR1 SEHNR and CDR2 FQNEAQ (reference sequence). CDR3 nucleotides: TGTGCCAGCAGCTCCCTAACTCCGGGACTAGCGGGAGGAAACAATGAGCAGTTCTTC. Its protein product is CASSSLTPGLAGGNNEQFF.

This clone was seen once. The CDR3 bases are TGTGCCAGCAGCCTTGAGACAGTCAAGGTTGAGCAGTTCTTC. Protein product: CASSLETVKVEQFF. The chain uses TRBV11-3 and TRBJ2-1; possibly TRBD1 for D (5 bases). V lost 5 bases, J lost 9 bases, and 17 bases lay in between. The CDR3 is 14 residues long. Germline V gene sequence: CDR1 SGHNT, CDR2 YENEEA.

The rearrangement joins TRBV21-1 to TRBJ2-7; the table's D call, TRBD2, was not checked against the DNA. TRBV21-1 is a known pseudogene. CDR3 length: 10 amino acids. CDR3 coding DNA: TGTGCCGGGAGGGCCTACGAGCAGTACTTC. It is translated as CAGRAYEQYF.